This T cell receptor (beta chain) appears in the sequencing data of a study of T cell responses to AZD1222 COVID-19 vaccine. About the study: Pooling covered second doses at about 4 or about 12 weeks.

Study-level results: There were vaccine-associated CD4 TCRs across spike, dominant at 160-218 and 743-854. With two AZD1222 doses given, Spike-specific TCR breadth and depth both rose.

Assay: immunoSEQ multiplex PCR; the TCRdb copy retains only in-frame clones and omits some. The sample includes approximately 99,000 clones, approximately 86% of them seen just once. V shed 6 bases and J 5 bases; nucleotides not matched to a gene: 23. CDR3 length equals 19 residues. Germline CDR1 is SNHLY and CDR2 is FYNNEI. Concerning this clone: What it binds is not known.

The chain links TRBV2 to TRBJ1-2; 8 bases are shared with TRBD1. The sequenced sample was peripheral blood, obtained on day 0 of AZD1222 vaccination. The sequence was collected from an adult in good health. CDR3 region: CASRAPRRQGMDLAYGYTF. CDR3 DNA sequence: TGTGCCAGCAGGGCCCCTCGAAGACAGGGGATGGATTTAGCGTATGGCTACACCTTC.